Following are 28 T cell receptor beta chains from one sample sequenced in a study of T cell responses to AZD1222 COVID-19 vaccine (dated by TCRdb to 2020 to 2023). Per the publication, the time point label means: baseline before first vaccination. Libraries came from the immunoSEQ multiplex PCR assay. TCRdb obtained this table from immuneACCESS and retained in-frame rearrangements with V and J assigned. These tables miss some clones; where compared with another copy, unresolved V genes account for less than half of the shortfall, and the remainder is unexplained. The table for this sample lists 110,000 to 150,000 clones; 92% of them were counted only once. More than 3% of the sample goes to the ten largest clones. Source: peripheral blood, taken on day 0 of AZD1222 vaccination. The receptor set was obtained from an adult in good health.

The chain joins TRBV7-6 to TRBJ1-1; 7 positions agree with TRBD1. This CDR3 region has 16 residues. With 4 bases clipped from V and 0 bases from J, the junction kept 8 bases outside the gene matches. Germline loops: CDR1 SGHVS, CDR2 FNYEAQ. The CDR3 DNA sequence: TGTGCCAGCAGCTCGGGGGGCAGGGGGATGAACACTGAAGCTTTCTTT. Translating gives CASSSGGRGMNTEAFF.

The genes are TRBV19 and TRBJ2-1; 13 bases match TRBD2. The V and J ends lost 10 bases and 5 bases, in that order; junction bases with no gene match: 8. Germline-derived CDR1 and CDR2 are LNHDA and SQIVND (reference sequence). The CDR3 is made up of 15 amino acids. The CDR3 nucleotides read TGTGCCACTCTCCCGACTAGCGGGGGGCACAATGAGCAGTTCTTC. Its translation: CATLPTSGGHNEQFF.

The chain recombines TRBV12-3 or TRBV12-4 with TRBJ1-1, with D possibly matching TRBD1 (5 bases). The germline V and J ends were trimmed by 8 bases and 0 bases, with 10 bases remaining between them. This CDR3 spans 13 amino acids. The CDR3 bases are TGTGCCAGCCCGGGACGGATGAACACTGAAGCTTTCTTT. As protein: CASPGRMNTEAFF.

V usage is TRBV27 and J usage is TRBJ1-4, with D possibly matching TRBD1 (6 bases). The V end lost 7 bases, the J end lost 4 bases, and 13 bases lay between the germline ends. Germline V gene data show CDR1 as MNHEY and CDR2 as SMNVEV (reference sequence). The CDR3 consists of 14 residues. As DNA, the CDR3 is TGTGCCAGCAACCATGGAGGGGGTAATGAAAAACTGTTTTTT. Protein sequence: CASNHGGGNEKLFF. Variable domain in full (rest from reference TRBV27 and TRBJ1-4): EAQVTQNPRYLITVTGKKLTVTCSQNMNHEYMSWYRQDPGLGLRQIYYSMNVEVTDKGDVPEGYKVSRKEKRNFPLILESPSPNQTSLYFCASNHGGGNEKLFFGSGTQLSVL.

V usage is TRBV28 and J usage is TRBJ1-6; 9 bases fit TRBD1. The CDR3 consists of 16 residues. Germline V CDR1 and CDR2: MDHEN, SYDVKM. V lost 4 bases to trimming and J lost 0 bases; unmatched junction nucleotides: 1. CDR3 in DNA: TGTGCCAGCAGTTCGACAGGGGGCTCCTATAATTCACCCCTCCACTTT. Protein sequence: CASSSTGGSYNSPLHF.

This clone was recorded a few times. The V and J genes are TRBV3-1 (or the pseudogene TRBV3-2) and TRBJ2-6; D possibly corresponds to TRBD1 (6 bases). Per germline, CDR1 LGHDT and CDR2 YNNKEL (reference sequence). The V end lost 5 bases, the J end lost 0 bases, and 8 bases lay between the germline ends. The length of the CDR3 is 15 residues. CDR3 region: CASSLQGSGANVLTF. CDR3 DNA sequence: TGTGCCAGCAGCTTACAGGGCTCTGGGGCCAACGTCCTGACTTTC.

The table lists this clone with a count of one. V and J are TRBV27 and TRBJ1-4; D uncertain. V lost 3 bases to trimming and J lost 0 bases, with 5 bases between them. Looked up from germline, CDR1 is MNHEY and CDR2 is SMNVEV (reference sequence). This CDR3 has 14 amino acids. The CDR3 region has the DNA TGTGCCAGCAGTTTTAGTGCAACTAATGAAAAACTGTTTTTT. It encodes CASSFSATNEKLFF.

The J gene is TRBJ2-7, the V gene TRBV6-5; D remains unclear. CDR1 and CDR2 (germline): MNHEY, SVGAGI. The ends were cut back, 5 bases at V and 0 bases at J, with 11 bases in the middle. The CDR3 is made up of 14 amino acids. CDR3 protein: CASSPRVSSYEQYF. CDR3 in DNA: TGTGCCAGCAGTCCGCGCGTAAGCTCCTACGAGCAGTACTTC.

This sequence joins TRBV7-2 and TRBJ2-7, with 10 bases fitting TRBD2. This CDR3 comprises 19 residues. Trimming cost V 1 base and J 3 bases; bases outside gene matches: 15. The germline gives CDR1 SGHTA, CDR2 FQGNSA. CDR3 loop: CASSLVGATTSGPSYEQYF. The CDR3 DNA is TGTGCCAGCAGCTTAGTCGGGGCGACGACTAGCGGGCCTAGCTACGAGCAGTACTTC.

The chain combines TRBV4-1 with TRBJ2-2; D possibly corresponds to TRBD2 (5 bases). The length of the CDR3 is 17 residues. V was shortened by 1 base and J by 1 base, with 13 bases between the two germline ends. Germline CDR1 reads MGHRA; CDR2 reads YSYEKL. The CDR3 loop reads CASSQGAAGQNTGELFF. In nucleotides, the CDR3 is TGCGCCAGCAGCCAAGGGGCCGCGGGTCAGAACACCGGGGAGCTGTTTTTT.

The chain couples TRBV2 to TRBJ2-7, with 9 nucleotides matching TRBD1. Germline CDR1 and CDR2: SNHLY and FYNNEI. The CDR3 spans 13 residues. V gave up 6 bases and J gave up 6 bases; unmatched junction bases: 6. The CDR3 reads CASSRDRVSEQYF. The CDR3 DNA reads as TGTGCCAGCAGCCGGGACAGGGTCTCCGAGCAGTACTTC. Full variable domain (remainder filled in from reference TRBV2 and TRBJ2-7): EPEVTQTPSHQVTQMGQEVILRCVPISNHLYFYWYRQILGQKVEFLVSFYNNEISEKSEIFDDQFSVERPDGSNFTLKIRSTKLEDSAMYFCASSRDRVSEQYFGPGTRLTVT.

The chain combines TRBV30 with TRBJ1-5; D is possibly TRBD1 (5 bases). V was cut by 2 bases and J by 6 bases, with 11 bases left in between. This CDR3 spans 13 amino acids. The germline gives CDR1 GTSNPN, CDR2 SVGIG (reference sequence). Written as DNA, the CDR3 is TGTGCCTGGAGTCCGTCGGGGGTTCAGCCCCAGCATTTT. This gives the protein CAWSPSGVQPQHF. Variable domain in full (rest from reference TRBV30 and TRBJ1-5): SQTIHQWPATLVQPVGSPLSLECTVEGTSNPNLYWYRQAAGRGLQLLFYSVGIGQISSEVPQNLSASRPQDRQFILSSKKLLLSDSGFYLCAWSPSGVQPQHFGDGTRLSIL.

The chain employs TRBV29-1 and TRBJ2-7; no firm D call. This CDR3 comprises 12 residues. Trimming cost V 3 bases and J 4 bases, with 10 bases left between them. CDR1 is SQVTM, CDR2 ANQGSEA, per germline. The CDR3 DNA sequence: TGCAGCGTTGACGCATCAGGTTACGAGCAGTACTTC. It yields the protein CSVDASGYEQYF.

The rearrangement links TRBV5-1 to TRBJ1-3, with TRBD1 matching over 9 bases. From germline, CDR1 is SGHRS and CDR2 YFSETQ. The CDR3 covers 15 residues. After removal of 3 bases from V and 2 bases from J, the junction contained 3 bases not matched to a gene. CDR3 in amino acids: CASSSRTGAGNTIYF. The CDR3 DNA reads TGCGCCAGCAGCTCTCGGACAGGGGCTGGAAACACCATATATTTT.

The chain has TRBV5-1 and TRBJ2-7; possibly TRBD1 for D (8 bases). The CDR3 runs 15 residues. The germline V gene encodes CDR1 SGHRS and CDR2 YFSETQ. Trimming took 2 bases from V and 1 from J, leaving 13 bases between them. DNA of the CDR3: TGCGCCAGCAGCTTACAGGGGGGGTCTTCCTACGAGCAGTACTTC. Protein product: CASSLQGGSSYEQYF. Filled out from reference TRBV5-1 and TRBJ2-7, the complete variable domain reads KAGVTQTPRYLIKTRGQQVTLSCSPISGHRSVSWYQQTPGQGLQFLFEYFSETQRNKGNFPGRFSGRQFSNSRSEMNVSTLELGDSALYLCASSLQGGSSYEQYFGPGTRLTVT.

The rearrangement joins TRBV6-1 to TRBJ2-7, with TRBD1 matching 10 bases. J was trimmed by 2 bases and V by 4 bases; bases with no gene match: 8. The germline V gene has CDR1 MNHNS and CDR2 SASEGT. The CDR3 has 16 residues. CDR3 protein: CASSAISGQGTYEQYF. CDR3 sequence (DNA): TGTGCCAGCAGTGCTATCTCGGGACAGGGGACCTACGAGCAGTACTTC.

The CDR3 DNA reads TGCGCCAGCAGCTTACAGGGGGCTAATGAAAAACTGTTTTTT. It codes for CASSLQGANEKLFF. J is TRBJ1-4 and V is TRBV5-1, with 8 positions matching TRBD1. The CDR3 loop spans 14 amino acids. The V gene's germline CDR1 is SGHRS and CDR2 YFSETQ. V trimming: 2 bases; J trimming: 3 bases; junction bases outside the gene matches: 0. Supplemented by reference TRBV5-1 and TRBJ1-4, the full variable domain reads KAGVTQTPRYLIKTRGQQVTLSCSPISGHRSVSWYQQTPGQGLQFLFEYFSETQRNKGNFPGRFSGRQFSNSRSEMNVSTLELGDSALYLCASSLQGANEKLFFGSGTQLSVL.

This chain connects TRBV11-3 to TRBJ1-2, with 11 positions matching TRBD1. The CDR3 extends over 16 amino acids. Germline V gene data show CDR1 as SGHNT and CDR2 as YENEEA. With V trimmed by 3 bases and J by 0 bases, 3 bases remained unmatched. The CDR3 DNA reads as TGTGCCAGCAGCTTTGGGACAGGGGGGGCTAACTATGGCTACACCTTC. Encoded protein: CASSFGTGGANYGYTF.

V is TRBV7-2 and J is TRBJ2-1; D is perhaps TRBD2 (6 bases). V dropped 2 bases and J dropped 6 bases, with 11 bases sitting between them. The CDR3 consists of 14 residues. The V gene's germline CDR1 is SGHTA and CDR2 FQGNSA. The CDR3: CASSLPAGRNEQFF. Written as DNA, the CDR3 is TGTGCCAGCAGCTTACCGGCGGGACGCAATGAGCAGTTCTTC.

The CDR3 DNA sequence: TGTGCCAGCATTCTAGCCCAGAACACTGAAGCTTTCTTT. Protein sequence: CASILAQNTEAFF. The chain uses TRBV28 and TRBJ1-1; D ambiguous. Trimming removed 7 bases from V and 1 base from J, with 10 bases in between. CDR3 length equals 13 residues. CDR1 MDHEN and CDR2 SYDVKM come from the germline V gene.

V is TRBV7-9 and J is TRBJ1-2; no definite D call. V lost 3 bases and J 1 base, leaving 6 bases between the germline ends. Germline CDR1 and CDR2: SEHNR and FQNEAQ (reference sequence). This CDR3 spans 13 amino acids. The chain's CDR3 is CASSFTDNYGYTF. The CDR3 DNA is TGTGCCAGCAGCTTCACCGATAACTATGGCTACACCTTC.

This clone has a handful of counts. J is TRBJ1-2 and V is TRBV27; 9 bases map to TRBD1. The V and J ends lost 6 bases and 4 bases, in that order; junction bases with no gene match: 9. The CDR3 is 15 residues long. Germline V gene data show CDR1 as MNHEY and CDR2 as SMNVEV (reference sequence). Here the CDR3 reads CASRRPPGQGYGYTF. As DNA, the CDR3 is TGTGCCAGCAGACGCCCTCCGGGACAGGGCTATGGCTACACCTTC.

The CDR3 sequence: CATSDLAGGVQETQYF. The CDR3 DNA sequence: TGTGCCACCAGTGATCTAGCGGGAGGGGTCCAAGAGACCCAGTACTTC. This chain joins TRBV24-1 and TRBJ2-5; 12 positions agree with TRBD2. Germline trimming cut 3 bases from V and 1 base from J; bases unmatched to any gene: 2. Germline assignment: CDR1 KGHDR and CDR2 SFDVKD. This CDR3 has 16 residues.

The chain is built from TRBV28 and TRBJ1-5, with a tentative D call TRBD1 (5 bases). V gave up 6 bases and J gave up 0 bases, with 18 bases separating them. Germline assignment: CDR1 MDHEN and CDR2 SYDVKM. This CDR3 region has 17 residues. The chain's CDR3 is CASSPTLGGDSNQPQHF. The CDR3 region has the DNA TGTGCCAGCAGCCCAACCCTTGGGGGGGATAGCAATCAGCCCCAGCATTTT.

This rearrangement joins TRBV9 to TRBJ2-7, with 8 positions matching TRBD2. Germline CDR1 and CDR2: SGDLS and YYNGEE. With V trimmed by 0 bases and J by 6 bases, 8 bases remained unmatched. The CDR3 consists of 15 residues. The CDR3 region has the DNA TGTGCCAGCAGCGTAGACCCAGCGGGAGTTCTCGAGCAGTACTTC. Its translation is CASSVDPAGVLEQYF.

This chain connects TRBV10-1 to TRBJ2-3; no reliable D call. Germline values: CDR1 WNHNN, CDR2 SYGVQD (reference sequence). The ends were cut back, 6 bases at V and 1 base at J, with 14 bases in the middle. CDR3 length: 15 amino acids. The CDR3 DNA reads TGCGCCAGCAGCCCCCGAGTAGGGCGCACAGATACGCAGTATTTT. Protein: CASSPRVGRTDTQYF.

The chain recombines TRBV5-1 with TRBJ2-1, with D unresolved. The CDR3 is 11 residues long. Germline-derived CDR1 and CDR2 are SGHRS and YFSETQ. V shed 1 base and J shed 8 bases, with 4 bases lying between them. CDR3 protein: CASSLLDEQFF. CDR3 bases: TGCGCCAGCAGCTTGTTGGATGAGCAGTTCTTC.

This clone was observed a single time. The CDR3 here is CASSRRGGKYPHEQYF. The CDR3 DNA reads TGTGCCAGCAGCAGGAGGGGGGGTAAGTATCCCCACGAGCAGTACTTC. V gene TRBV21-1 combines with J gene TRBJ2-7; the table's D call, TRBD2, was not checked against the DNA. TRBV21-1 has pseudogene status. The CDR3 is 16 amino acids.